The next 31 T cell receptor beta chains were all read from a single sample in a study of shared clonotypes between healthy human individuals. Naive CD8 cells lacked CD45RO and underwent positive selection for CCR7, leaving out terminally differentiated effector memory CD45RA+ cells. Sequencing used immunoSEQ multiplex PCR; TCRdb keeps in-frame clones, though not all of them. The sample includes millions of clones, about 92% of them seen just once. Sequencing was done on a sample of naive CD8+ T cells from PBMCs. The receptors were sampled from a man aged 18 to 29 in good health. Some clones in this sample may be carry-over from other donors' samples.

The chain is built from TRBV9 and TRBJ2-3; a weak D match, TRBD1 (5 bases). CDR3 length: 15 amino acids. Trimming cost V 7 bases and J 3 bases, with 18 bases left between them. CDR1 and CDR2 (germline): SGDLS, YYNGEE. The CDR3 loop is CASGPTQGLTDTQYF. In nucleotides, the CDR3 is TGTGCCAGCGGCCCGACTCAGGGTTTAACAGATACGCAGTATTTT.

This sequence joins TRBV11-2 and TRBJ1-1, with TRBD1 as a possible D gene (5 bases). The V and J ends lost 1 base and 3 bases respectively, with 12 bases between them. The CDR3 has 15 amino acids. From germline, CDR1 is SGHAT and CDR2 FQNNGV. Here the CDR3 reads CASSLVRGRDTEAFF. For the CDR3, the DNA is TGTGCCAGCAGCTTAGTTCGGGGGAGGGACACTGAAGCTTTCTTT.

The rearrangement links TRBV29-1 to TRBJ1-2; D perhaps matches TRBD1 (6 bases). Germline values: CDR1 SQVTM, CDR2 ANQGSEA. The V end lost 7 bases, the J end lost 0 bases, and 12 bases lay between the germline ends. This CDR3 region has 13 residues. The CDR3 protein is CSGVDSTNYGYTF. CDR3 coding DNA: TGCAGCGGGGTGGACAGTACTAACTATGGCTACACCTTC.

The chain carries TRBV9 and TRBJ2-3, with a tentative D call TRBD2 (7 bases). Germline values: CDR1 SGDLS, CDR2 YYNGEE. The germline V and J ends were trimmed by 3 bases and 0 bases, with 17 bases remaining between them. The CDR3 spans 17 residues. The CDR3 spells CASSEPRGGGSTDTQYF. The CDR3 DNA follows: TGTGCCAGCAGCGAGCCCCGCGGGGGCGGAAGCACAGATACGCAGTATTTT.

The DNA for the CDR3 is TGTGCCAGCAGTCCCCTTGAGCGGGAGTACGGGGAGACCCAGTACTTC. It translates to CASSPLEREYGETQYF. The gene calls are TRBV2 and TRBJ2-5; 8 bases align to TRBD2. CDR3 size: 16 residues. The germline V gene has CDR1 SNHLY and CDR2 FYNNEI. V was pared by 5 bases and J by 5 bases, with 13 bases of the junction left unmatched.

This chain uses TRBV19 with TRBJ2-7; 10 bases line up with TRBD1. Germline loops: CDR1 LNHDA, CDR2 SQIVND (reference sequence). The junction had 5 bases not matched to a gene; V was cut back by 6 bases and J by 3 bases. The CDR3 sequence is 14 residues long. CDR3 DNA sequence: TGTGCCAGTAGCTCCGGGACAGGGGTCTACGAGCAGTACTTC. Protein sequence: CASSSGTGVYEQYF. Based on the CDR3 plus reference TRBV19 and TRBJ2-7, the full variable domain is DGGITQSPKYLFRKEGQNVTLSCEQNLNHDAMYWYRQDPGQGLRLIYYSQIVNDFQKGDIAEGYSVSREKKESFPLTVTSAQKNPTAFYLCASSSGTGVYEQYFGPGTRLTVT.

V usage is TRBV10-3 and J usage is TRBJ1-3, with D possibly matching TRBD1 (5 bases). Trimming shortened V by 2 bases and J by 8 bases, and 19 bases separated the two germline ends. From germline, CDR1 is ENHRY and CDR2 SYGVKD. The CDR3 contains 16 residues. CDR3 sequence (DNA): TGTGCCATCAGTGAGCGTCGACCCCCCGGAGGGGACACCATATATTTT. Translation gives CAISERRPPGGDTIYF.

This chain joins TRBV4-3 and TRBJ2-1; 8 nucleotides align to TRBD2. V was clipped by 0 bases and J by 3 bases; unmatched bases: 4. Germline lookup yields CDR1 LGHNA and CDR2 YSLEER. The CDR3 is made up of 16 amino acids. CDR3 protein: CASSQEAGVNYNEQFF. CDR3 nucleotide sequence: TGCGCCAGCAGCCAAGAAGCGGGAGTTAACTACAATGAGCAGTTCTTC.

The CDR3 here is CASSPLMGQGISEQYF. The CDR3 DNA reads TGTGCCAGCAGTCCGTTGATGGGACAGGGCATCTCCGAGCAGTACTTC. The chain couples TRBV27 to TRBJ2-7; 9 nucleotides align to TRBD1. Unmatched junction bases numbered 14, after V lost 5 bases and J lost 6 bases. The germline CDR1 and CDR2 sequences are MNHEY and SMNVEV (reference sequence). The CDR3 contains 16 residues.

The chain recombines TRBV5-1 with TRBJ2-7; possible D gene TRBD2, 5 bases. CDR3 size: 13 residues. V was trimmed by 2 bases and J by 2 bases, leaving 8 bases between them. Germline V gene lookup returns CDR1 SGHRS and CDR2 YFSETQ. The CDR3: CASSFDGTYEQYF. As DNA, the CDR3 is TGCGCCAGCAGCTTTGACGGGACCTACGAGCAGTACTTC. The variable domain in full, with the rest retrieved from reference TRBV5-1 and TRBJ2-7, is KAGVTQTPRYLIKTRGQQVTLSCSPISGHRSVSWYQQTPGQGLQFLFEYFSETQRNKGNFPGRFSGRQFSNSRSEMNVSTLELGDSALYLCASSFDGTYEQYFGPGTRLTVT.

The DNA for the CDR3 is TGTGCCAGCAGCGAAGGGGACACCATATATTTT. Translating it yields CASSEGDTIYF. The V and J genes are TRBV7-9 and TRBJ1-3; maybe TRBD1 (5 bases). V was pared by 5 bases and J by 8 bases, with 7 bases between. CDR1 is SEHNR and CDR2 is FQNEAQ in the germline V gene (reference sequence). This CDR3 is 11 amino acids long.

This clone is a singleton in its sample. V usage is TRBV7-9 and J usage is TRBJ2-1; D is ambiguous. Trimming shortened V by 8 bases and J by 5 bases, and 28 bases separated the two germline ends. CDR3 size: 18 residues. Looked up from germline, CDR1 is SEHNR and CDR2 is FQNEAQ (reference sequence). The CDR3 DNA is TGTGCCAGCTTAGGCCCCAAGACGGAATTAGGTAGAAACAATGAGCAGTTCTTC. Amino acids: CASLGPKTELGRNNEQFF.

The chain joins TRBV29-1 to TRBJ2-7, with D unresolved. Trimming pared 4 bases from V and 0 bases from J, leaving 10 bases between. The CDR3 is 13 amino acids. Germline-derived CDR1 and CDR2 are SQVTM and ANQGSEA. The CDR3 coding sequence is TGCAGCGTTGTTCCAGCGACCTCCTACGAGCAGTACTTC. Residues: CSVVPATSYEQYF.

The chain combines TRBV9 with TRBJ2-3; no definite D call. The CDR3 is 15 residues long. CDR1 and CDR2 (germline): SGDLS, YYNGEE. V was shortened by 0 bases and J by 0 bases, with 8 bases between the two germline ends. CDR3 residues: CASSVAEPSTDTQYF. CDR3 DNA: TGTGCCAGCAGCGTAGCGGAGCCGAGCACAGATACGCAGTATTTT.

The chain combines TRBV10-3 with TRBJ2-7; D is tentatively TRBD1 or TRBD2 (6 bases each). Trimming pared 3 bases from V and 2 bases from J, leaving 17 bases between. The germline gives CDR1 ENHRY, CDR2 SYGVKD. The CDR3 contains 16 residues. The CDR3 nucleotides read TGTGCCATCAGTGATCTAGGGCAGGGGAGGACCTACGAGCAGTACTTC. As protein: CAISDLGQGRTYEQYF.

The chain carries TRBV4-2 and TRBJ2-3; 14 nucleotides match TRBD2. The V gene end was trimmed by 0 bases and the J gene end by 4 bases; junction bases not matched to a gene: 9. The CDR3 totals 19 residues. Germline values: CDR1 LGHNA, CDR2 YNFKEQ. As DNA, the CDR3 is TGTGCCAGCAGCCAAGATCCCCCGACTAGCGGGAGGGAGGCAGATACGCAGTATTTT. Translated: CASSQDPPTSGREADTQYF.

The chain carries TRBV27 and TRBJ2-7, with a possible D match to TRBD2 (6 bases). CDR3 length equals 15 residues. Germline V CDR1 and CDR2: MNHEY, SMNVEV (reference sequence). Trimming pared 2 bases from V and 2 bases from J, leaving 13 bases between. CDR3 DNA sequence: TGTGCCAGCAGTTTAAAAACCGGCGGGACCTACGAGCAGTACTTC. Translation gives CASSLKTGGTYEQYF.

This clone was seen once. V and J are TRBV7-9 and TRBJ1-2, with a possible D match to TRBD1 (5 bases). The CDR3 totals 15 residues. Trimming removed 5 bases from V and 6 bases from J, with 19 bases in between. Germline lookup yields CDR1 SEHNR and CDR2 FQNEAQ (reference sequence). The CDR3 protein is CASSRSGTTTDGYTF. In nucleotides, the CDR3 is TGTGCCAGCAGCAGATCCGGGACCACCACGGATGGCTACACCTTC.

CDR3 sequence (DNA): TGTGCCAGCAGACGACTAGCTATTTACAATGAGCAGTTCTTC. It is translated as CASRRLAIYNEQFF. The rearrangement uses TRBV28 and TRBJ2-1; 7 nucleotides align to TRBD2. The CDR3 length is 14 residues. Germline trimming cut 6 bases from V and 4 bases from J; bases unmatched to any gene: 6. Germline values: CDR1 MDHEN, CDR2 SYDVKM.

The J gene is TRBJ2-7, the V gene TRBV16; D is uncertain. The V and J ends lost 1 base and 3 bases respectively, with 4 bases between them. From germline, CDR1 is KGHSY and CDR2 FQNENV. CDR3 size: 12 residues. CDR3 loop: CASSQLGYEQYF. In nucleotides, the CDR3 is TGTGCCAGCAGCCAATTAGGCTACGAGCAGTACTTC. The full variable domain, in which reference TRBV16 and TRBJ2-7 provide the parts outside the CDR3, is GEEVAQTPKHLVRGEGQKAKLYCAPIKGHSYVFWYQQVLKNEFKFLISFQNENVFDETGMPKERFSAKCLPNSPCSLEIQATKLEDSAVYFCASSQLGYEQYFGPGTRLTVT.

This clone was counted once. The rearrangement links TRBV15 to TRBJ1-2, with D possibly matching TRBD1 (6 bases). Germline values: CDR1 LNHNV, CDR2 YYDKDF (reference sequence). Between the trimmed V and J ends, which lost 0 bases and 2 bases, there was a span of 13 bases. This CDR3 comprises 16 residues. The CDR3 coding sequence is TGTGCCACCAGCAGAGACCGGGACACCTACAACTATGGCTACACCTTC. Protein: CATSRDRDTYNYGYTF.

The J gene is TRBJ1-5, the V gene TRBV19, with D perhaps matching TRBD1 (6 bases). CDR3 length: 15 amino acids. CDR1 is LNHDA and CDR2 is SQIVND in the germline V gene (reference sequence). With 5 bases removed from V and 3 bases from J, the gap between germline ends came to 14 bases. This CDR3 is CASSPGQTDNQPQHF. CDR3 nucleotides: TGTGCCAGTAGTCCCGGACAGACAGACAATCAGCCCCAGCATTTT.

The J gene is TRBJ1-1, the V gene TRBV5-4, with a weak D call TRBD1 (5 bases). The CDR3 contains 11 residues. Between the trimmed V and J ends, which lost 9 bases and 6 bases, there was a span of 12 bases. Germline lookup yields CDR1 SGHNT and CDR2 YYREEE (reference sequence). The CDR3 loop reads CATTEGPEAFF. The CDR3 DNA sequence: TGTGCCACCACGGAGGGGCCTGAAGCTTTCTTT. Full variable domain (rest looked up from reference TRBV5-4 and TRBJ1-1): ETGVTQSPTHLIKTRGQQVTLRCSSQSGHNTVSWYQQALGQGPQFIFQYYREEENGRGNFPPRFSGLQFPNYSSELNVNALELDDSALYLCATTEGPEAFFGQGTRLTVV.

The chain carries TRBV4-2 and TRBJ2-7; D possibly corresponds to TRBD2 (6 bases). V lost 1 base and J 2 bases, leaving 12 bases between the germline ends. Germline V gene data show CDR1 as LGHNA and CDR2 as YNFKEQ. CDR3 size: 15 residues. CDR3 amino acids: CASSQGAGPTYEQYF. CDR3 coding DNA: TGTGCCAGCAGCCAAGGTGCGGGACCGACCTACGAGCAGTACTTC.

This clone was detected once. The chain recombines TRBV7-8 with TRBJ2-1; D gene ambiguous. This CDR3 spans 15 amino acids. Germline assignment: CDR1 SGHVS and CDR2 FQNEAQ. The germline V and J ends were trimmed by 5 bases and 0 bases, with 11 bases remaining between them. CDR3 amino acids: CASSQVISSYNEQFF. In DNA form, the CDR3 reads TGTGCCAGCAGCCAGGTTATTAGCTCCTACAATGAGCAGTTCTTC.

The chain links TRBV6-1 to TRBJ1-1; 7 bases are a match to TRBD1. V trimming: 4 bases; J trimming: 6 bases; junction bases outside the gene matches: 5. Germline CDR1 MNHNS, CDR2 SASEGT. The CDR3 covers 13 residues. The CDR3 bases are TGTGCCAGCAGTGTAACAGGGGCGGCTGAAGCTTTCTTT. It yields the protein CASSVTGAAEAFF.

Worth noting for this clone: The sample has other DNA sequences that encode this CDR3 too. The CDR3 DNA is TGTGCCAGCAGTTTTGTAGGGGAAGAGACCCAGTACTTC. Its translation is CASSFVGEETQYF. V is TRBV27 and J is TRBJ2-5; tentatively, D is TRBD1 (5 bases). Germline V gives CDR1 MNHEY, CDR2 SMNVEV (reference sequence). The CDR3 covers 13 residues. Trimming removed 3 bases from V and 3 bases from J, with 8 bases in between.

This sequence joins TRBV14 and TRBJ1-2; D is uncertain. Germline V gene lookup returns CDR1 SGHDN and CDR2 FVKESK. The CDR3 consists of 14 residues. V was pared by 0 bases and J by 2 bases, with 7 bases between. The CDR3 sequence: CASSQERKNYGYTF. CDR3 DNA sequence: TGTGCCAGCAGCCAAGAGAGGAAAAACTATGGCTACACCTTC.

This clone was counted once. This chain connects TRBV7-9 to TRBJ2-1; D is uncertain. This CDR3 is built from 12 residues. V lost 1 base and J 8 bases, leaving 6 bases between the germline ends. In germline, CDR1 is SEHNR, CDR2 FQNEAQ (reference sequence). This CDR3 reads CASSLGSDEQFF. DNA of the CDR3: TGTGCCAGCAGCTTAGGAAGCGATGAGCAGTTCTTC. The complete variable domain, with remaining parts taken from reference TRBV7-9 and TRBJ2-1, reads DTGVSQNPRHKITKRGQNVTFRCDPISEHNRLYWYRQTLGQGPEFLTYFQNEAQLEKSRLLSDRFSAERPKGSFSTLEIQRTEQGDSAMYLCASSLGSDEQFFGPGTRLTVL.

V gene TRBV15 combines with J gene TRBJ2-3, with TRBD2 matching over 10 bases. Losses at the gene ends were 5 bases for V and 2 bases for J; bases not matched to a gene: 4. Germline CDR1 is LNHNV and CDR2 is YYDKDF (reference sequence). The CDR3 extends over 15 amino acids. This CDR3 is CATSASGRDTDTQYF. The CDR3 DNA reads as TGTGCCACCAGCGCAAGCGGGAGGGACACAGATACGCAGTATTTT.

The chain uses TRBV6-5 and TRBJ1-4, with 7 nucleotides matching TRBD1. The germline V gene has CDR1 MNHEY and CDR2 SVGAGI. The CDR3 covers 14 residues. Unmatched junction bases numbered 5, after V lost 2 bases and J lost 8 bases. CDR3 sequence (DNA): TGTGCCAGCAGTTACGACAGGGTAGGGGAAAAACTGTTTTTT. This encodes CASSYDRVGEKLFF.